These 24 T cell receptor beta chains came from one sample sequenced in a study of blood T cell repertoires in COVID-19. This table comes from immunoSEQ multiplex PCR, and its TCRdb copy is limited to in-frame clones, with some not included. In the table there are approximately 270,000 clones, 80% to 90% of which are singletons. What was sequenced was PBMCs or T cells enriched from blood (not recorded which). Receptor source: a woman aged 25 to 39 with acute COVID-19.

V gene TRBV11-2 combines with J gene TRBJ2-7; the match to TRBD1 covers 7 bases. CDR3 length: 14 residues. V trimming: 5 bases; J trimming: 6 bases; junction bases outside the gene matches: 10. CDR1 is SGHAT, CDR2 FQNNGV, per germline. For the CDR3, the DNA is TGTGCCAGCAGCCCCCCCGACAGGGCTCTCGAGCAGTACTTC. Encoded protein: CASSPPDRALEQYF.

The rearrangement links TRBV5-1 to TRBJ1-6; the match to TRBD1 covers 8 bases. After removal of 5 bases from V and 8 bases from J, the junction contained 3 bases not matched to a gene. There are 13 residues in the CDR3. Germline V gene data show CDR1 as SGHRS and CDR2 as YFSETQ. CDR3 amino acids: CASRLTGDSPLHF. DNA for the CDR3: TGCGCCAGCAGATTGACAGGGGATTCACCCCTCCACTTT.

The J gene is TRBJ1-1, the V gene TRBV12-3 or TRBV12-4; D remains unclear. The CDR3 loop spans 12 amino acids. V was clipped by 3 bases and J by 1 base, with 3 bases between them. The CDR3 region has the DNA TGTGCCAGCAGTTTCGGGAACACTGAAGCTTTCTTT. Its protein is CASSFGNTEAFF.

The chain carries TRBV27 and TRBJ2-7; weak D call: TRBD1 (6 bases). Per germline, CDR1 MNHEY and CDR2 SMNVEV (reference sequence). The CDR3 has 16 residues. The V end lost 0 bases, the J end lost 3 bases, and 15 bases lay between the germline ends. The CDR3 coding sequence is TGTGCCAGCAGTTTATCCCCGACAGGAGCCAACTACGAGCAGTACTTC. This sequence encodes CASSLSPTGANYEQYF.

J is TRBJ1-3 and V is TRBV12-2. TRBV12-2 is marked as a pseudogene. The CDR3 covers 16 residues. CDR3 nucleotides: TGTGCAAGTCGCTTAGGGGTGAGGCCCTCGGGGAACACCATATATTTT. Amino acid sequence: CASRLGVRPSGNTIYF.

This chain connects TRBV6-2 or TRBV6-3 to TRBJ2-1; TRBD2 aligns across 12 bases. The trim removed 5 bases at V and 6 bases at J, leaving 5 bases unmatched. CDR1 and CDR2 from the germline V gene are MNHEY and SVGEGT. This CDR3 contains 15 residues. CDR3 DNA sequence: TGTGCCAGCAGTATGAGACTAGCGGGAGTCAATGAGCAGTTCTTC. This codes for CASSMRLAGVNEQFF.

The V call is TRBV7-2, the J call TRBJ1-6, with a tentative D call TRBD1 (6 bases). Trimming pared 5 bases from V and 3 bases from J, leaving 11 bases between. CDR1 is SGHTA and CDR2 is FQGNSA in the germline V gene. The CDR3 covers 15 residues. The CDR3 is CASSKTGIYNSPLHF. CDR3 DNA: TGTGCCAGCAGCAAAACAGGGATCTATAATTCACCCCTCCACTTT.

The chain has TRBV5-6 and TRBJ1-4, with a weak D call TRBD1 (6 bases). The germline V and J ends were trimmed by 3 bases and 8 bases, with 20 bases remaining between them. Germline CDR1 and CDR2: SGHDT and YYEEEE. CDR3 length equals 16 residues. The CDR3 spells CASSYSFLGQTEKLFF. CDR3 bases: TGTGCCAGCAGCTATAGTTTCCTCGGACAGACCGAAAAACTGTTTTTT.

The gene calls are TRBV18 and TRBJ1-1; D may be TRBD1 (5 bases). The V end lost 3 bases, the J end lost 7 bases, and 15 bases lay between the germline ends. Germline CDR1 is KGHSH and CDR2 is LQKENI. The CDR3 is made up of 14 amino acids. The CDR3 DNA reads TGTGCCAGCTCACCTGGTAAGGGGCTCGATGAAGCTTTCTTT. This encodes CASSPGKGLDEAFF.

The chain uses TRBV19 and TRBJ1-1, with D possibly matching TRBD1 (5 bases). Between the trimmed V and J ends, which lost 6 bases and 2 bases, there was a span of 10 bases. This CDR3 comprises 13 residues. In germline, CDR1 is LNHDA, CDR2 SQIVND (reference sequence). CDR3 loop: CASRQDLNTEAFF. CDR3 DNA: TGTGCCAGTAGACAGGATCTAAACACTGAAGCTTTCTTT. The entire variable domain, with the rest obtained from reference TRBV19 and TRBJ1-1, is as follows: DGGITQSPKYLFRKEGQNVTLSCEQNLNHDAMYWYRQDPGQGLRLIYYSQIVNDFQKGDIAEGYSVSREKKESFPLTVTSAQKNPTAFYLCASRQDLNTEAFFGQGTRLTVV.

V gene TRBV5-1 combines with J gene TRBJ2-1; 9 bases are shared with TRBD2. The V and J ends lost 3 bases and 7 bases, in that order; junction bases with no gene match: 8. The germline V gene has CDR1 SGHRS and CDR2 YFSETQ. CDR3 length: 15 residues. CDR3 in amino acids: CASSSGTSWGNEQFF. CDR3 nucleotide sequence: TGCGCCAGCAGCTCGGGGACTAGCTGGGGAAATGAGCAGTTCTTC.

The V gene is TRBV19, the J gene TRBJ2-5, with D perhaps TRBD2 (5 bases). The germline CDR1 and CDR2 sequences are LNHDA and SQIVND (reference sequence). The CDR3 spans 14 residues. V lost 5 bases, J lost 5 bases, and 15 bases lay in between. CDR3 amino acids: CASSETRGAETQYF. CDR3 nucleotides: TGTGCCAGTAGTGAGACTCGGGGAGCGGAGACCCAGTACTTC.

At least ten counts were recorded for this clone. The chain joins TRBV6-4 to TRBJ2-2; 8 bases fit TRBD1. The CDR3 totals 14 residues. The germline gives CDR1 MRHNA, CDR2 SNTAGT. Unmatched junction bases numbered 2, after V lost 3 bases and J lost 5 bases. CDR3 bases: TGTGCCAGCAGTGATGGGACAGGAACCGGGGAGCTGTTTTTT. Its protein is CASSDGTGTGELFF.

This clone was recorded once. Other nucleotide sequences in the sample specify the same CDR3. The rearrangement uses TRBV5-1 and TRBJ2-5, with 11 bases identical to TRBD2. The V segment lost 0 bases and the J segment 2 bases; nucleotides outside the gene matches: 3. From germline, CDR1 is SGHRS and CDR2 YFSETQ. CDR3 size: 16 residues. CDR3 coding DNA: TGCGCCAGCAGCTTGGTGTTAGCGGGAGGGCAAGAGACCCAGTACTTC. Translation gives CASSLVLAGGQETQYF.

This sequence joins TRBV24-1 and TRBJ2-2; maybe TRBD2 (6 bases). Germline V gene sequence: CDR1 KGHDR, CDR2 SFDVKD. This CDR3 has 16 residues. Trimming took 1 base from V and 1 from J, leaving 9 bases between them. CDR3 nucleotide sequence: TGTGCCACCAGTGATTTCGGTAGCGGGAACACCGGGGAGCTGTTTTTT. As protein: CATSDFGSGNTGELFF.

The chain is built from TRBV18 and TRBJ2-7, with a weak D call TRBD1 (5 bases). The V end lost 2 bases, the J end lost 4 bases, and 9 bases lay between the germline ends. CDR3 length: 13 residues. The germline gives CDR1 KGHSH, CDR2 LQKENI. The CDR3 nucleotides read TGTGCCAGCTCACCAGGGGCGGAATACGAGCAGTACTTC. This sequence encodes CASSPGAEYEQYF.

The V call is TRBV6-2 or TRBV6-3, the J call TRBJ2-7; 10 nucleotides line up with TRBD2. The junction had 6 bases not matched to a gene; V was cut back by 2 bases and J by 2 bases. This CDR3 has 16 amino acids. Germline CDR1 is MNHEY and CDR2 is SVGEGT. The CDR3 nucleotides read TGTGCCAGCAGTTACCACCCTAGCGGGGGTACCTACGAGCAGTACTTC. Translation gives CASSYHPSGGTYEQYF.

This clone showed up just once. The chain recombines TRBV11-2 with TRBJ2-3, with a possible D match to TRBD2 (6 bases). V lost 3 bases and J 4 bases, leaving 14 bases between the germline ends. Germline-derived CDR1 and CDR2 are SGHAT and FQNNGV. The CDR3 sequence is 15 residues long. The DNA of the CDR3 is TGTGCCAGCAGCTTTGGGACTGGTAGCCCAGATACGCAGTATTTT. Its protein is CASSFGTGSPDTQYF.

This chain links TRBV5-5 with TRBJ1-1; TRBD1 is a possible D gene (5 bases). Trimming left V 3 bases short and J 1 base short, with 13 bases between. CDR1 and CDR2 (germline): SGHKS, YYEKEE (reference sequence). CDR3 size: 15 residues. The CDR3 coding sequence is TGTGCCAGCAGCTCTCCAGGGCGGGGGAACACTGAAGCTTTCTTT. Translating gives CASSSPGRGNTEAFF.

A note on this clone: One junction end disagrees with the germline gene, perhaps due to a read error. The J gene is TRBJ2-3, the V gene TRBV7-7, with 7 positions matching TRBD1. From germline, CDR1 is SSHAT and CDR2 FNYEAQ (reference sequence). This CDR3 spans 15 amino acids. In DNA form, the CDR3 reads TGTGCTAGCAGCAACGGACAGGAAAGCGCAGATACGCAGTATTTT. Its protein is CASSNGQESADTQYF. Combining the CDR3 with reference TRBV7-7 and TRBJ2-3 gives the whole variable domain GAGVSQSPRYKVTKRGQDVTLRCDPISSHATLYWYQQALGQGPEFLTYFNYEAQPDKSGLPSDRFSAERPEGSISTLTIQRTEQRDSAMYRCASSNGQESADTQYFGPGTRLTVL.

The V gene is TRBV27, the J gene TRBJ1-4; TRBD1 agrees at 10 bases. The CDR3 length is 14 residues. V dropped 8 bases and J dropped 10; count of bases not matched to a gene: 10. Germline V CDR1 and CDR2: MNHEY, SMNVEV (reference sequence). In nucleotides, the CDR3 is TGTGCCAGCGGGCCGGGACAGGGGATTCGAAAACTGTTTTTT. It encodes CASGPGQGIRKLFF. The entire variable domain, with the rest obtained from reference TRBV27 and TRBJ1-4, is as follows: EAQVTQNPRYLITVTGKKLTVTCSQNMNHEYMSWYRQDPGLGLRQIYYSMNVEVTDKGDVPEGYKVSRKEKRNFPLILESPSPNQTSLYFCASGPGQGIRKLFFGSGTQLSVL.

V and J are TRBV23-1 and TRBJ2-1; 10 nucleotides match TRBD2. TRBV23-1 is an ORF for which the function is uncertain. CDR3 length: 17 amino acids. V lost 1 base, J lost 8 bases, and 11 bases stayed unmatched. CDR3: CASSQWEREGGSDEQFF. The CDR3 DNA follows: TGCGCCAGCAGTCAATGGGAGCGGGAGGGGGGATCTGATGAGCAGTTCTTC.

This chain connects TRBV28 to TRBJ2-7; no firm D call. Germline-derived CDR1 and CDR2 are MDHEN and SYDVKM. This CDR3 has 12 residues. Deletions cut 3 bases from V and 10 bases from J, with 13 bases between. The CDR3 DNA reads TGTGCCAGCAGTTTGCGAACAGCAGATCAGTACTTC. Amino acids: CASSLRTADQYF.

The chain recombines TRBV14 with TRBJ1-1; D gene uncertain. CDR1 and CDR2 (germline): SGHDN, FVKESK. This CDR3 region has 15 residues. The V and J ends lost 0 bases and 1 base respectively, with 9 bases between them. The chain's CDR3 is CASSQDFAGNTEAFF. The CDR3 nucleotides are TGTGCCAGCAGCCAAGACTTCGCAGGGAACACTGAAGCTTTCTTT. The variable domain in full, completed from reference TRBV14 and TRBJ1-1, reads EAGVTQFPSHSVIEKGQTVTLRCDPISGHDNLYWYRRVMGKEIKFLLHFVKESKQDESGMPNNRFLAERTGGTYSTLKVQPAELEDSGVYFCASSQDFAGNTEAFFGQGTRLTVV.